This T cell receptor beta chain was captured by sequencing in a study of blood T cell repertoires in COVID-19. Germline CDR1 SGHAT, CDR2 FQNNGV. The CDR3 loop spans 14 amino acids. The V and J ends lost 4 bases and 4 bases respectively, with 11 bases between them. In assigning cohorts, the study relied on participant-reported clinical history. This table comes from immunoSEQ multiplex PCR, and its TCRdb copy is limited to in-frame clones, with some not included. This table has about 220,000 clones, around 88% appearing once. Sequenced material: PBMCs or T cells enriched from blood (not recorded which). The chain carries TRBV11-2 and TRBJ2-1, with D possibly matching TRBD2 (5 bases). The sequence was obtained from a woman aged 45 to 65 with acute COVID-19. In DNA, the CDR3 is TGTGCCAGCAGCTCCCTGGGAGAATACAATGAGCAGTTCTTC. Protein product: CASSSLGEYNEQFF.